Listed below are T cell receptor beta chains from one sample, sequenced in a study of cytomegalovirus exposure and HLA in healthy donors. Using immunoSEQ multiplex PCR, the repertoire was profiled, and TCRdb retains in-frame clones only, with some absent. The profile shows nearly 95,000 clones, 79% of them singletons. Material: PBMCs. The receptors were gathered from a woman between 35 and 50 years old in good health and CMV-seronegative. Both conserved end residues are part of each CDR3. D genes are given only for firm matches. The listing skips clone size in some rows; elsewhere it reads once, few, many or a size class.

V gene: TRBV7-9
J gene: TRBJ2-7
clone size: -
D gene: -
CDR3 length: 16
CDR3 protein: CASSLVRGWTYYEQYF
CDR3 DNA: TGTGCCAGCAGCTTAGTAAGGGGCTGGACCTACTACGAGCAGTACTTC

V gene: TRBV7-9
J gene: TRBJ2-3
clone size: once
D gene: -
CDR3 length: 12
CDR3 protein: CASSLTEDTQYF
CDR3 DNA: TGTGCCAGCAGCTTGACAGAAGATACGCAGTATTTT

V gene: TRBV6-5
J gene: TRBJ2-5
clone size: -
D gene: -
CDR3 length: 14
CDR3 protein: CASSEGQGYETQYF
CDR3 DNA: TGTGCCAGCAGTGAGGGGCAGGGGTATGAGACCCAGTACTTC

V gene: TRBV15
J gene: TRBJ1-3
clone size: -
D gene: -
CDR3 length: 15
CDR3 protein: CATSRGPGYGNTIYF
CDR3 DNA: TGTGCCACCAGCAGAGGCCCAGGGTACGGAAACACCATATATTTT

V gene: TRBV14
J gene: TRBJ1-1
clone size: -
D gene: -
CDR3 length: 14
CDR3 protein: CASSQLAGNTEAFF
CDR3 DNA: TGTGCCAGCAGCCAGTTGGCGGGGAACACTGAAGCTTTCTTT

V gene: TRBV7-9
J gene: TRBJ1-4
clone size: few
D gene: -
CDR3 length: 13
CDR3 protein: CASSLWADEKLFF
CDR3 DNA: TGTGCCAGCAGCTTATGGGCCGACGAAAAACTGTTTTTT

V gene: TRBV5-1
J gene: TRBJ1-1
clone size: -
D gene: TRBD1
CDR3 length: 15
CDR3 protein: CASSSNRGMNTEAFF
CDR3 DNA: TGCGCCAGCAGCAGCAACAGGGGCATGAACACTGAAGCTTTCTTT

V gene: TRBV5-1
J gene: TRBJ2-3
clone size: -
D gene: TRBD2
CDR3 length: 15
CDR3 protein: CASSFSGGTSDTQYF
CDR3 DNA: TGCGCCAGCAGCTTCTCGGGGGGTACGTCAGATACGCAGTATTTT

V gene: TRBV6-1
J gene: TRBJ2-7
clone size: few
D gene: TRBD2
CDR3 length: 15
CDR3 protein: CASSEKWGGVYEQYF
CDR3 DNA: TGTGCCAGCAGTGAGAAGTGGGGGGGGGTCTACGAGCAGTACTTC

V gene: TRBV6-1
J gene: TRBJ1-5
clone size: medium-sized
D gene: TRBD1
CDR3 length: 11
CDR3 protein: CASSPGGLQHF
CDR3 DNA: TGTGCCAGCAGTCCAGGGGGACTCCAGCATTTT

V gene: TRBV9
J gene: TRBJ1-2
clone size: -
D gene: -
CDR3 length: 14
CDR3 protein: CASSVGSGIRGYTF
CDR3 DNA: TGTGCCAGCAGCGTAGGGTCGGGTATTCGGGGCTACACCTTC

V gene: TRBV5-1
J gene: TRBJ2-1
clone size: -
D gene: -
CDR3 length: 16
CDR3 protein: CASSSASDGPRNEQFF
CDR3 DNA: TGCGCCAGCAGCTCCGCTAGCGATGGCCCCCGCAATGAGCAGTTCTTC

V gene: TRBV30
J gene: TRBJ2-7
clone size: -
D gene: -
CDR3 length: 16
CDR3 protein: CAWSFPGTWDSKLQYF
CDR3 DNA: TGTGCCTGGAGTTTCCCAGGGACTTGGGACTCGAAGTTACAGTACTTC

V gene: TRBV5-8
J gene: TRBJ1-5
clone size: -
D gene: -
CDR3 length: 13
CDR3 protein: CASSLGGEQPQHF
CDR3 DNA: TGTGCCAGCAGCTTGGGGGGGGAACAGCCCCAGCATTTT

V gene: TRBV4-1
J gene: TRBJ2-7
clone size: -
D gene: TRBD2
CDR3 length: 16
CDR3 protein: CASSHAGTSGTYEQYF
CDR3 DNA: TGCGCCAGCAGCCACGCCGGGACTAGCGGGACCTACGAGCAGTACTTC

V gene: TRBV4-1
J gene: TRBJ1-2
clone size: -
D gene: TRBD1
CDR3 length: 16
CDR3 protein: CASSPKPVDRGYGYPF
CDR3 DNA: TGCGCCAGCAGCCCTAAACCTGTGGACAGGGGTTATGGCTACCCCTTC

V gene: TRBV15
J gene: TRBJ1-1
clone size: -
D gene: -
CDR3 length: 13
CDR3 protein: CATSSRFGDEAFF
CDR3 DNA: TGTGCCACCAGCAGTCGATTCGGGGATGAAGCTTTCTTT

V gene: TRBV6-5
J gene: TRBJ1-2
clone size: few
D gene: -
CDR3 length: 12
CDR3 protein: CASSYSDYGYTF
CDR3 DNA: TGTGCCAGCAGCTATTCGGACTATGGCTACACCTTC

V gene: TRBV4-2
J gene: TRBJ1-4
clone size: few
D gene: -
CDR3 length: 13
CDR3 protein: CASSPSTNEKLFF
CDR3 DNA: TGTGCCAGCAGCCCGTCAACTAATGAAAAACTGTTTTTT

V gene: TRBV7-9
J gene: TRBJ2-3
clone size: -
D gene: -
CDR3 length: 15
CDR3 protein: CASSLASGVRDTQYF
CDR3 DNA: TGTGCCAGCAGCTTAGCATCGGGGGTAAGAGATACGCAGTATTTT

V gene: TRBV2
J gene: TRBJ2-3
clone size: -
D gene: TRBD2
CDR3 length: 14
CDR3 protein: CASKSGTSSDTQYF
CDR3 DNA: TGTGCCAGCAAATCCGGGACTAGTTCGGATACGCAGTATTTT

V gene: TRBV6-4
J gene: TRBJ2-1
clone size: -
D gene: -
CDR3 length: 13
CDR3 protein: CASSLLTGNEQFF
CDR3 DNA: TGTGCCAGCAGCCTACTCACAGGGAACGAGCAGTTCTTC

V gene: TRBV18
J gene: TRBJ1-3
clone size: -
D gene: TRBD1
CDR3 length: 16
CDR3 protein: CASSPPRGRSINTIYF
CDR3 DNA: TGTGCCAGCTCACCACCGAGGGGGCGCTCCATAAACACCATATATTTT

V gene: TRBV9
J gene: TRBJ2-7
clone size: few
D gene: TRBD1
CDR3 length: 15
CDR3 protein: CASSVDGTGVDEQYF
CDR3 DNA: TGTGCCAGCAGCGTAGACGGGACAGGGGTCGACGAGCAGTACTTC

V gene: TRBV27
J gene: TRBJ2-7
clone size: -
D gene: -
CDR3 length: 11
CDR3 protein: CASSLSYEQYF
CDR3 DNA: TGTGCCAGCAGTTTGTCCTACGAGCAGTACTTC

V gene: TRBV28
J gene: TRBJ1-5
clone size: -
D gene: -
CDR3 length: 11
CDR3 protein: CASSSFQPQHF
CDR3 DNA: TGTGCCAGCAGTTCCTTTCAGCCCCAGCATTTT

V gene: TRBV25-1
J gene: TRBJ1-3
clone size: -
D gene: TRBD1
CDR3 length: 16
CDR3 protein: CASSEVRGHTGNTIYF
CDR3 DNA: TGTGCCAGCAGTGAAGTAAGGGGGCATACTGGAAACACCATATATTTT

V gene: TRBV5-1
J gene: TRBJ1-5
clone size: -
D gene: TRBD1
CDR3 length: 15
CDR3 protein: CASSLEGGSRQPQHF
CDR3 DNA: TGCGCCAGCAGCTTGGAAGGGGGCTCTCGGCAGCCCCAGCATTTT

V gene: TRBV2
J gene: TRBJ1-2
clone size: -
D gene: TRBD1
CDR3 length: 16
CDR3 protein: CASTKPGTGGASGYTF
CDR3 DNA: TGTGCCAGCACCAAACCCGGGACAGGGGGCGCGAGTGGCTACACCTTC

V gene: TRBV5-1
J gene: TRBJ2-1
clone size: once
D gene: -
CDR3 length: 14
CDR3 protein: CASSLGTVHNEQFF
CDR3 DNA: TGCGCCAGCAGCTTGGGGACAGTCCACAATGAGCAGTTCTTC

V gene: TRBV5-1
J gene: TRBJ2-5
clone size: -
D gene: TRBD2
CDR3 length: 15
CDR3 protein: CASSDLAGGHETQYF
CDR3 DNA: TGCGCCAGCAGCGATCTAGCGGGGGGGCATGAGACCCAGTACTTC

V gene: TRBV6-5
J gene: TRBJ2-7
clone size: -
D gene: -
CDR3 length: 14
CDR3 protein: CASNPRQGLGEQYF
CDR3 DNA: TGTGCCAGCAACCCTCGACAGGGACTTGGCGAGCAGTACTTC

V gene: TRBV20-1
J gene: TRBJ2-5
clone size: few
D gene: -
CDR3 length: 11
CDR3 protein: CSALRGETQYF
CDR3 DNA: TGCAGTGCCCTCCGGGGGGAGACCCAGTACTTC

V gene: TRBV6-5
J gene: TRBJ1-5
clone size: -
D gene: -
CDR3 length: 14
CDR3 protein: CASSYGGANQPQHF
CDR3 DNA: TGTGCCAGCAGTTACGGGGGGGCCAATCAGCCCCAGCATTTT

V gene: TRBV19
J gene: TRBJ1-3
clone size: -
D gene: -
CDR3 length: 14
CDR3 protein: CASSATGSGNTIYF
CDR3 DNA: TGTGCCAGTAGCGCCACGGGATCTGGAAACACCATATATTTT

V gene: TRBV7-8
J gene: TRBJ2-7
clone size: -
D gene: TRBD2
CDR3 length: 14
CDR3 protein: CASSLGTSVYEQYF
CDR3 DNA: TGTGCCAGCAGCTTAGGGACTAGCGTCTACGAGCAGTACTTC

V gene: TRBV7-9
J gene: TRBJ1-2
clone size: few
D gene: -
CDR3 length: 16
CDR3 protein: CSSSLYVSGGGYGYTF
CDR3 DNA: TGTTCCAGCAGCTTATATGTTTCGGGGGGGGGTTATGGCTACACCTTC

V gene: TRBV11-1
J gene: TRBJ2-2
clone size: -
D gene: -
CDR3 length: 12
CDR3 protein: CASSLGSGELFF
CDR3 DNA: TGTGCCAGCAGCTTAGGCAGCGGGGAGCTGTTTTTT

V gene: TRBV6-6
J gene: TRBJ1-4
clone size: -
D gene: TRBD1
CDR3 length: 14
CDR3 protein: CASSHTGVGEKLFF
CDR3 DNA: TGTGCCAGCAGTCATACAGGGGTGGGTGAAAAACTGTTTTTT

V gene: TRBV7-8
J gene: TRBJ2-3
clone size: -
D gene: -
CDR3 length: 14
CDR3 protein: CASSSRPGVYTQYF
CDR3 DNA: TGTGCCAGCAGCTCCCGACCGGGAGTGTATACGCAGTATTTT

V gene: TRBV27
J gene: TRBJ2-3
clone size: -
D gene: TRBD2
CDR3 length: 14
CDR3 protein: CASGGSLAGGTQYF
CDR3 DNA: TGTGCCAGCGGTGGTTCACTAGCGGGGGGGACGCAGTATTTT

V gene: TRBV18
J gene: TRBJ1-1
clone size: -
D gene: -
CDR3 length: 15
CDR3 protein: CASSPASSGDTEAFF
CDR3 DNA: TGTGCCAGCTCACCGGCCAGCTCGGGGGACACTGAAGCTTTCTTT

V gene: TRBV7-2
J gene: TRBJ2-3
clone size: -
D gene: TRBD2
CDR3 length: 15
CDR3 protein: CASSFLAGGGDTQYF
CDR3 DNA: TGTGCCAGCAGCTTCCTAGCGGGGGGCGGAGATACGCAGTATTTT

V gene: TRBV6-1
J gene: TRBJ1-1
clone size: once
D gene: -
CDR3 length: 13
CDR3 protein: CASSGARGTEAFF
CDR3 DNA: TGTGCCAGCAGTGGGGCCCGGGGCACTGAAGCTTTCTTT

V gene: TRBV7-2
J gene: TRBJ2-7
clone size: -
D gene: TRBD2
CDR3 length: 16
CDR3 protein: CASSLARVAGPGEQYF
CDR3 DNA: TGTGCCAGCAGCTTAGCGAGGGTAGCGGGGCCCGGGGAGCAGTACTTC

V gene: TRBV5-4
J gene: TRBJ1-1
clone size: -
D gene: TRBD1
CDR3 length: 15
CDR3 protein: CASSTPDRGEFGAFF
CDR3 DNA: TGTGCCAGCAGCACCCCCGACAGGGGTGAATTCGGGGCTTTCTTT

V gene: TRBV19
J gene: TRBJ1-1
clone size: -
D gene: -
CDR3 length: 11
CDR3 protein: CASSLRQEAFF
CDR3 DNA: TGTGCCAGTAGTTTACGACAGGAAGCTTTCTTT

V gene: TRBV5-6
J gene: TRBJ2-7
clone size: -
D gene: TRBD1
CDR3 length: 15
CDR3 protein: CASSFVGQGVSEQYF
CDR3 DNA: TGTGCCAGCAGCTTCGTAGGACAGGGTGTCAGCGAGCAGTACTTC

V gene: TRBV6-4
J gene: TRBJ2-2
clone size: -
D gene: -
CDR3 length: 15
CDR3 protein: CASSEMQGGTGELFF
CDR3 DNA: TGTGCCAGCAGTGAAATGCAGGGCGGCACCGGGGAGCTGTTTTTT

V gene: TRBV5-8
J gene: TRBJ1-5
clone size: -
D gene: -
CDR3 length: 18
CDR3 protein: CASSLAVRTENSNQPQHF
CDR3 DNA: TGTGCCAGCAGCTTGGCCGTAAGGACAGAGAATAGCAATCAGCCCCAGCATTTT

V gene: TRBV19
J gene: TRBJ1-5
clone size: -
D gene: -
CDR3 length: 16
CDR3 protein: CASSIATAHYNQPQHF
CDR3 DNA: TGTGCCAGTAGTATAGCGACAGCTCATTACAATCAGCCCCAGCATTTT

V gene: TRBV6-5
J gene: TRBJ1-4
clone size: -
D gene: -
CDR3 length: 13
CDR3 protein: CASSQGRLEKLFF
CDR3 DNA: TGTGCCAGCAGCCAGGGCCGACTTGAAAAACTGTTTTTT

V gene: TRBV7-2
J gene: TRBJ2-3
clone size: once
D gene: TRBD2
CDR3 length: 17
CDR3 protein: CASSQNIAGTSTDTQYF
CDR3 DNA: TGTGCCAGCAGCCAAAATATAGCGGGGACTAGCACAGATACGCAGTATTTT